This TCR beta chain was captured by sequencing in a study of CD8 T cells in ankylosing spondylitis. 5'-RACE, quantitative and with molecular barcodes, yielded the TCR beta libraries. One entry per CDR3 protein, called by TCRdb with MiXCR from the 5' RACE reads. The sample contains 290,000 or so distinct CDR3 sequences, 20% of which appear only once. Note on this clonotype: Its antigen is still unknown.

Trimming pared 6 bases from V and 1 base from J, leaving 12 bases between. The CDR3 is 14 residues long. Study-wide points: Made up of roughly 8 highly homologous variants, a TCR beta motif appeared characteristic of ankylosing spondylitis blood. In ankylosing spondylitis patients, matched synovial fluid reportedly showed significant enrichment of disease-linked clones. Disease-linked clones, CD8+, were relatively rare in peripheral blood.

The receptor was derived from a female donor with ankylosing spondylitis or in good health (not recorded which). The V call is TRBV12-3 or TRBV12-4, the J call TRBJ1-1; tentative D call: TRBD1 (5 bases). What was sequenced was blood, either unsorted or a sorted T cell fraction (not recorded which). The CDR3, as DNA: TGTGCCAGCAGATTCAGGGCCAGGAACACTGAAGCTTTCTTT. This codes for CASRFRARNTEAFF.